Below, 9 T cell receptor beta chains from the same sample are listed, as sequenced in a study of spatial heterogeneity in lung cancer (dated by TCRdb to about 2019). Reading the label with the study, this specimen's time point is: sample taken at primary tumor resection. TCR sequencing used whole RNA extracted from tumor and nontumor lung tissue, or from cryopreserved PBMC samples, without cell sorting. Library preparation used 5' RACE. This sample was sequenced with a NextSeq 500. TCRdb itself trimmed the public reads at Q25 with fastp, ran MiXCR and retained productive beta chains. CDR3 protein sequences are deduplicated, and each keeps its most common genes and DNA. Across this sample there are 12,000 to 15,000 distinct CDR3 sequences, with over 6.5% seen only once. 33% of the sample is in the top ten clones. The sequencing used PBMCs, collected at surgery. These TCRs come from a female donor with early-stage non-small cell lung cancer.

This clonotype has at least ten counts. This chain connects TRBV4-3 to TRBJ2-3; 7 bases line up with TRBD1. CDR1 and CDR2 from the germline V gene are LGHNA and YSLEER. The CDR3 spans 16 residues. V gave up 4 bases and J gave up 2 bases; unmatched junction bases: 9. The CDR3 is CASSLGGQLYTDTQYF. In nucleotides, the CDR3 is TGCGCCAGCAGCCTTGGGGGACAGCTCTACACAGATACGCAGTATTTT.

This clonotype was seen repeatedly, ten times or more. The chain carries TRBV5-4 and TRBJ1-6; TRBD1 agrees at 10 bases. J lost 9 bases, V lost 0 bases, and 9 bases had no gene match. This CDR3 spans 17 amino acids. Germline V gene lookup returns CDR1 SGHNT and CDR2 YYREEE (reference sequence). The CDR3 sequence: CASSLEGTGAWGSPLHF. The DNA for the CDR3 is TGTGCCAGCAGCTTGGAAGGGACAGGGGCTTGGGGTTCACCCCTCCACTTT.

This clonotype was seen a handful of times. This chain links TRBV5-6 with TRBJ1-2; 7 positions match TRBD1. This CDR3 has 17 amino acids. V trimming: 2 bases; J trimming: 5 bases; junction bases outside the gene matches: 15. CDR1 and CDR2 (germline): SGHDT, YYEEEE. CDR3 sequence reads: CASSFPPPTGTRYGYTF. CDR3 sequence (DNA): TGTGCCAGCAGCTTCCCACCTCCGACAGGGACCCGTTATGGCTACACCTTC.

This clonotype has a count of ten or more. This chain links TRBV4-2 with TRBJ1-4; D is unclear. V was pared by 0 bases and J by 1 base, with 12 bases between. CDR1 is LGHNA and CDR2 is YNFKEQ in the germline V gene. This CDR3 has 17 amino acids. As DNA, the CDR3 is TGTGCCAGCAGCCAAGATGGAGCCGGGAGAACTAATGAAAAACTGTTTTTT. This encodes CASSQDGAGRTNEKLFF.

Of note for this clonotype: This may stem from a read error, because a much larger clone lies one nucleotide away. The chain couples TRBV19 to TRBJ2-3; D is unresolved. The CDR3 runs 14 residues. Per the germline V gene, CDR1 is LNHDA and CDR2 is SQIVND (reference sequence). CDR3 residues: CVSTDLDRTDTQYF. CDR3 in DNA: TGTGTCAGTACCGACCTGGATCGAACAGATACGCAGTATTTT.

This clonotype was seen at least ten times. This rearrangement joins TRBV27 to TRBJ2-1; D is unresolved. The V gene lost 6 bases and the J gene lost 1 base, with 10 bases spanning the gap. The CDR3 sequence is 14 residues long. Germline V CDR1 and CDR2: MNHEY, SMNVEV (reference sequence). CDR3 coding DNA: TGTGCCAGCAGCTTCTACGGGTCCTACAATGAGCAGTTCTTC. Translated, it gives CASSFYGSYNEQFF.

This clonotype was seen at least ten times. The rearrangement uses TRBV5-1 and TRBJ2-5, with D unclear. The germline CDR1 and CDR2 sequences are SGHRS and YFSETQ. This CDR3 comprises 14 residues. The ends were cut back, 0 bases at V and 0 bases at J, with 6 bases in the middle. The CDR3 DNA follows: TGCGCCAGCAGCTTGGGTTTCGACCAAGAGACCCAGTACTTC. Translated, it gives CASSLGFDQETQYF.

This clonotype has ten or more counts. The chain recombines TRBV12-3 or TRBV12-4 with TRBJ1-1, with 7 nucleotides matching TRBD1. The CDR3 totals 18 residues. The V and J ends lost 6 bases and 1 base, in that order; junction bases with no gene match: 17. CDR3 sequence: CASRTPRDSPFRNTEAFF. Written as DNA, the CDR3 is TGTGCCAGCAGAACCCCGCGGGACAGCCCTTTTCGGAACACTGAAGCTTTCTTT.

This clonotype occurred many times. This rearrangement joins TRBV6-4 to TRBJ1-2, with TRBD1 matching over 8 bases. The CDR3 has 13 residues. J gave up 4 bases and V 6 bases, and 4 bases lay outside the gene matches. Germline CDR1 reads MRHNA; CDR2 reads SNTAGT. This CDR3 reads CASRRGQAYGYTF. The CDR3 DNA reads TGTGCCAGCAGGAGGGGACAGGCCTATGGCTACACCTTC.